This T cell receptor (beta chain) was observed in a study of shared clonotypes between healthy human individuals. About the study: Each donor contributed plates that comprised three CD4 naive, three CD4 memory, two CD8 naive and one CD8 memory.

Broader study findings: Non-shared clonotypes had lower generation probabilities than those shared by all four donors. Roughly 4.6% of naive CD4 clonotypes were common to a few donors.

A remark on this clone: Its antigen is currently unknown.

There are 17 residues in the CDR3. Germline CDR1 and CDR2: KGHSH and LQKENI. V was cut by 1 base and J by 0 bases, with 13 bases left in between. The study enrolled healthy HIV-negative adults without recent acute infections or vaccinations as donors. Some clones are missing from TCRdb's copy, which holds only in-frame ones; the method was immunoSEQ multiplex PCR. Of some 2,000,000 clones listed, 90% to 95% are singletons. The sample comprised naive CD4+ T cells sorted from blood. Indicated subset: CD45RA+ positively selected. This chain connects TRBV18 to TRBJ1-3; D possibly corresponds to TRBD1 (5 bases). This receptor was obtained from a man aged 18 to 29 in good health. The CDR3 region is CASSPLLQENSGNTIYF. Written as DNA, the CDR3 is TGTGCCAGCTCACCACTCCTACAGGAAAACTCTGGAAACACCATATATTTT.